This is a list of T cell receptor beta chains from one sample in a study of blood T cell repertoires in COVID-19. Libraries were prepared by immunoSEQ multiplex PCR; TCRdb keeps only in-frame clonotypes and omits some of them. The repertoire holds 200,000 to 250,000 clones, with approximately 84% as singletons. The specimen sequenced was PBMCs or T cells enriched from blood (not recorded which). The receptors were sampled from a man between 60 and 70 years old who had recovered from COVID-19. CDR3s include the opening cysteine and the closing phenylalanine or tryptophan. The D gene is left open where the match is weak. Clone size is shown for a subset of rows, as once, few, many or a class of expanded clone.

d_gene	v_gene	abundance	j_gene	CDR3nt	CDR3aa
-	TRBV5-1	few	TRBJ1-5	TGCGCCAGCAGCGAACAGGGTGGTAATCAGCCCCAGCATTTT	CASSEQGGNQPQHF
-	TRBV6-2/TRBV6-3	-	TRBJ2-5	TGTGCCAGCAGTTCCGGTGGGAGCGAACAAGAGACCCAGTACTTC	CASSSGGSEQETQYF
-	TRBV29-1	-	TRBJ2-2	TGCAGCGCCAGACAGTCCGCGAACACCGGGGAGCTGTTTTTT	CSARQSANTGELFF
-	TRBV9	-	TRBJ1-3	TGTGCCAGCAGCGTATCCCTATCGAGCTCTGGAAACACCATATATTTT	CASSVSLSSSGNTIYF
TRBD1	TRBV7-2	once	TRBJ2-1	TGTGCCAGCAGCTCGGACAGGGGCATCTCATATGAGCAGTTCTTC	CASSSDRGISYEQFF
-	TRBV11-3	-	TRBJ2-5	TGTGCCAGCAGCTCCGAAGAGACCCAGTACTTC	CASSSEETQYF
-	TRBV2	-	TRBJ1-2	TGTGCCAGCAGTGATGGCAGTTCACATGGCTACACCTTC	CASSDGSSHGYTF
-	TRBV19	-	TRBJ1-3	TGTGCCAGTAGTCCACAGGCGTTCTCTGGAAACACCATATATTTT	CASSPQAFSGNTIYF
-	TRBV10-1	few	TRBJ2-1	TGCGCCAGCAGTGAGATTGACACCCGCTCCTACAATGAGCAGTTCTTC	CASSEIDTRSYNEQFF
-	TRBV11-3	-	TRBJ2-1	TGTGCCAGCAGCTTAGTGGCTAGCAGCGATGAGCAGTTCTTC	CASSLVASSDEQFF
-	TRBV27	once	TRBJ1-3	TGTGCCAGCACCACGATAGAATGTACGGCACAACCACTAATCTCTGGAAACACCATATATTTT	CASTTIECTAQPLISGNTIYF
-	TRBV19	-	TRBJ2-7	TGTGCCAGTAGTTCCCAGACAGACGCCTACGAGCAGTACTTC	CASSSQTDAYEQYF
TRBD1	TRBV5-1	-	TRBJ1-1	TGCGCCAGCACAAACAAGGGACAGGGGAAAACTGAAGCTTTCTTT	CASTNKGQGKTEAFF
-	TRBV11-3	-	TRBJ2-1	TGTGCCAGCAGCTTAGACACTTTCAATGAGCAGTTCTTC	CASSLDTFNEQFF
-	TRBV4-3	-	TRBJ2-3	TGCGCCAGCAGCCAAGTTGGGGCTCCCACAGATACGCAGTATTTT	CASSQVGAPTDTQYF
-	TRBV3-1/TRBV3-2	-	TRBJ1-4	TGTGCCAGCAGCCTGCGGGGATTTAATGAAAAACTGTTTTTT	CASSLRGFNEKLFF
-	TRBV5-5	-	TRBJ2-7	TGTGCCAGCAGTTGGGACAAAAGCTACGAGCAGTACTTC	CASSWDKSYEQYF
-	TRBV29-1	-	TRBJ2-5	TGCACCTTTGGGGAGCACCAAGAGACCCAGTACTTC	CTFGEHQETQYF
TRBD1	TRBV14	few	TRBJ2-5	TGTGCCAGCAGCCCTATGGGACAGCCTGGCAAAGAGACCCAGTACTTC	CASSPMGQPGKETQYF
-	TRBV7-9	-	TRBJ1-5	TGTGCCAGCAGCTTATCACAGGGCGATCAGCCCCAGCATTTT	CASSLSQGDQPQHF
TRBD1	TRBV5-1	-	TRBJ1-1	TGCGCCAGCAGCCCCACAAACCGGGACAGGGAAACGAACACTGAAGCTTTCTTT	CASSPTNRDRETNTEAFF
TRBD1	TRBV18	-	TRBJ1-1	TGTGCCAGCTCAAGGACAGGGGGTGTGAACACTGAAGCTTTCTTT	CASSRTGGVNTEAFF
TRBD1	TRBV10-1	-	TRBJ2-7	TGCGCCAGCACCTCCAGGACAGGGGACGAGCAGTACTTC	CASTSRTGDEQYF
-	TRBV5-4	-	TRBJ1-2	TGTGCCAGCAGCTTGGATACAACTAACTATGGCTACACCTTC	CASSLDTTNYGYTF
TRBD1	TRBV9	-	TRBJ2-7	TGTGCCAGCAGCGAAAAACAGGGGTTCTCCTACGAGCAGTACTTC	CASSEKQGFSYEQYF
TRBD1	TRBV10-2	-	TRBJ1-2	TGCGCCAGCAGTGGATTCGGAGGGGGCGCATCCTATGGCTACACCTTC	CASSGFGGGASYGYTF
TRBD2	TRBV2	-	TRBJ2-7	TGTGCCAGCCGCGGGGGGTCCCACGAGCAGTACTTC	CASRGGSHEQYF
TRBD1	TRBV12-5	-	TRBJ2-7	TGTGCTAGTGGTTTCGGTCCCCGGGGACAGAGCTCCTACGAGCAGTACTTC	CASGFGPRGQSSYEQYF
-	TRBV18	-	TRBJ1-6	TGTGCCAGCTCAGAAAGACAGCTCCAAAATAGGTCACCCCTCCACTTT	CASSERQLQNRSPLHF
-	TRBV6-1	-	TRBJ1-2	TGTGCCAGCAGTGAAGTTGGGGGCCCCTATGGCTACACCTTC	CASSEVGGPYGYTF
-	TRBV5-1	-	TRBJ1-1	TGCGCCAGCAGCTTGGAAAGAAGGGGAACTGAAGCTTTCTTT	CASSLERRGTEAFF
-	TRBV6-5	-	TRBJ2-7	TGTGCCAGCAGTTACCCGGGTTCCTACGAGCAGTACTTC	CASSYPGSYEQYF
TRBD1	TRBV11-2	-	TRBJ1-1	TGTGCCAGCAGCCGCAACCCACAGGGGGGGAACACTGAAGCTTTCTTT	CASSRNPQGGNTEAFF
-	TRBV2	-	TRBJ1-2	TGTGCCAGCAGCTTCGACGCAGGGTACGACTATGGCTACACCTTC	CASSFDAGYDYGYTF
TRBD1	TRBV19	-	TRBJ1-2	TGTGCCAGTAGTGCCCAGTTGGGACAGGGGACCTATGGCTACACCTTC	CASSAQLGQGTYGYTF
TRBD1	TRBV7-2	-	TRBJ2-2	TGTGCCAGCAGCCCTTTGGGACAGTTCGGGGAGCTGTTTTTT	CASSPLGQFGELFF
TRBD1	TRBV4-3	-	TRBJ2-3	TGCGCCAGCAGCCGAAGCGCCGGGACAGGGGGCGCAGATACGCAGTATTTT	CASSRSAGTGGADTQYF
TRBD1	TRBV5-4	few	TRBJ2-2	TGTGCCAGCAGCTCAGTCAGGGGGAGGAACACCGGGGAGCTGTTTTTT	CASSSVRGRNTGELFF
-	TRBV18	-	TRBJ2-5	TGTGCCAGCTCACCCTCGGGGGTGGAGACCCAGTACTTC	CASSPSGVETQYF
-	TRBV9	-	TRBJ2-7	TGTGCCAGCACCCAAGGGGCGGGGGCGCCCTTCTACGAGCAGTACTTC	CASTQGAGAPFYEQYF
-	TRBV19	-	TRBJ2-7	TGTGCCAGTAGTATAGTTTCGGCCAGGGACTACGAGCAGTACTTC	CASSIVSARDYEQYF
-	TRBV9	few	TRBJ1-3	TGTGCCAGCAGCGCCGCAGTGGGGGCGGAAAACACCATATATTTT	CASSAAVGAENTIYF
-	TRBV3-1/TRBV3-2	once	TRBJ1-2	TGTGCCAGCAGCCAGGGGGGGCAGACGGGTGGCTACACCTTC	CASSQGGQTGGYTF
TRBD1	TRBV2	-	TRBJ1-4	TGTGCCAGCAGTGCCTTACAGGGGGTGGGTGAAAAACTGTTTTTT	CASSALQGVGEKLFF
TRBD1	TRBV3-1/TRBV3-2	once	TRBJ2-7	TGTGCCAGCAGCCGACAGGGGGTCAACGAGCAGTACTTC	CASSRQGVNEQYF
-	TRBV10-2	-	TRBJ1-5	TGCGCCAGCAGTTCCAACACAAATCAGCCCCAGCATTTT	CASSSNTNQPQHF
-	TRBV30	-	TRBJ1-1	TGTGCCTGGAGCACAGGGTTACGCACTGAAGCTTTCTTT	CAWSTGLRTEAFF
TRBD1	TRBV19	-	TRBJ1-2	TGTGCCAGTAGTATCACCGGACAGGGCTATGGCTACACCTTC	CASSITGQGYGYTF
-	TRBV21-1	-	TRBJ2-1	TGTGCCAGCCCCCGGGACAGGGATTACAATGAGCAGTTCTTC	CASPRDRDYNEQFF
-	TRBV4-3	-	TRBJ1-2	TGCGCCAGCAGCCATGAGACGGGAAAAAACTATGGCTACACCTTC	CASSHETGKNYGYTF
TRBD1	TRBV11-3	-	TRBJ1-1	TGTGCCAGCAGCTTTGACAGGGTCAACACTGAAGCTTTCTTT	CASSFDRVNTEAFF
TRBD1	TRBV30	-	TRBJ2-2	TGTGCCTGGAGTGTCGGTACAGGGGCTATGGGGAAGCTGTTTTTT	CAWSVGTGAMGKLFF
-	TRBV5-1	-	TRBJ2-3	TGCGCCAGCAGCGCCGACTCTCTAACAGATACGCAGTATTTT	CASSADSLTDTQYF
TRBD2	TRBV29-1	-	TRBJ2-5	TGCAGCGTTGAGGCCCGTCAGCGGGGGGGTGGTGAGACCCAGTACTTC	CSVEARQRGGGETQYF
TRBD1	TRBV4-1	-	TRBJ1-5	TGCGCCAGCAGCCAGACGGAGACAGGGGCGAATCAGCCCCAGCATTTT	CASSQTETGANQPQHF
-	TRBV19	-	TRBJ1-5	TGTGCCAGTACCCAAAGGGGGTATCAGCCCCAGCATTTT	CASTQRGYQPQHF
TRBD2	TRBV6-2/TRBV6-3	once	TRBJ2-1	TGTGCCAGCAGTTACGAGGCTAGCGGGGGACAGGAGCAGTTCTTC	CASSYEASGGQEQFF